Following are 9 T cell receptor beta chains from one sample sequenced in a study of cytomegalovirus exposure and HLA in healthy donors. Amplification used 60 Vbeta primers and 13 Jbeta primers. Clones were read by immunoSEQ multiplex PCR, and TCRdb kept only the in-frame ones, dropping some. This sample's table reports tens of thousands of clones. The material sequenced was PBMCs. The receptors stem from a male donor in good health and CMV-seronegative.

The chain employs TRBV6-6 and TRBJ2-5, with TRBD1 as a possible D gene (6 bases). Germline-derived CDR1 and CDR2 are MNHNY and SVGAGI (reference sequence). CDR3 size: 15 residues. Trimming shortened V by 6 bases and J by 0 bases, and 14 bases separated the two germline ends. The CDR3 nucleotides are TGTGCCAGCAGGTACGGACAGCTCGACCAAGAGACCCAGTACTTC. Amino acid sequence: CASRYGQLDQETQYF.

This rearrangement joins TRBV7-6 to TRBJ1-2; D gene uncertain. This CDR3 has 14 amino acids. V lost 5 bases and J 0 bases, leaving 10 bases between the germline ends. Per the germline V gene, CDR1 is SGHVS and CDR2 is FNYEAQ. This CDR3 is CASSDGQTNYGYTF. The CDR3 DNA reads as TGTGCCAGCAGCGATGGTCAGACTAACTATGGCTACACCTTC.

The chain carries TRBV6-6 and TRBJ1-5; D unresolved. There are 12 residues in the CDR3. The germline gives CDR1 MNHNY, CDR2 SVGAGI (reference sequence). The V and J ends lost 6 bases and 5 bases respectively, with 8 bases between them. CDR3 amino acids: CASRFIDQPQHF. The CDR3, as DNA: TGTGCCAGCAGGTTCATAGATCAGCCCCAGCATTTT.

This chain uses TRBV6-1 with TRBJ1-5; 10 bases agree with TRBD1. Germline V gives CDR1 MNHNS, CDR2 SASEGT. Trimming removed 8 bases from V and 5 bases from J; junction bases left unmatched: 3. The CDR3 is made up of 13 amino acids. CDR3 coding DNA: TGTGCCAGCGGGGACAGGGGTCATCAGCCCCAGCATTTT. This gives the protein CASGDRGHQPQHF.

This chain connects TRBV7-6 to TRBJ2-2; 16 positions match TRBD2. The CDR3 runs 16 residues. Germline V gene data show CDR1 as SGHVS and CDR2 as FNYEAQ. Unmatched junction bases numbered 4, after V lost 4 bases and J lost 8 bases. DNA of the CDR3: TGTGCCAGCAGCTGGGGACTAGCGGGAGGGCCAGGGGAGCTGTTTTTT. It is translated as CASSWGLAGGPGELFF.

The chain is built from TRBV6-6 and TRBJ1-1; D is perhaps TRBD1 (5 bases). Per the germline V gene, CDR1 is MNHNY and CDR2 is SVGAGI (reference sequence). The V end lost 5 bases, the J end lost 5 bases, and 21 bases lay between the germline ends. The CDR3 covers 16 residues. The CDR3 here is CASSTQGSGKLTEAFF. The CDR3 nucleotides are TGTGCCAGCAGTACCCAAGGGTCAGGGAAACTGACTGAAGCTTTCTTT.

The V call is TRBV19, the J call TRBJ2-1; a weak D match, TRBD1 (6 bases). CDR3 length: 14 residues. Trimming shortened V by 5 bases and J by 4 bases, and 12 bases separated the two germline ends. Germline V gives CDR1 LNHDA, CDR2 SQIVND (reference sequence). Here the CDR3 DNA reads TGTGCCAGTAGTTACCGGGACAATTACAATGAGCAGTTCTTC. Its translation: CASSYRDNYNEQFF. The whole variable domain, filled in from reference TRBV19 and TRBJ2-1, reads DGGITQSPKYLFRKEGQNVTLSCEQNLNHDAMYWYRQDPGQGLRLIYYSQIVNDFQKGDIAEGYSVSREKKESFPLTVTSAQKNPTAFYLCASSYRDNYNEQFFGPGTRLTVL.

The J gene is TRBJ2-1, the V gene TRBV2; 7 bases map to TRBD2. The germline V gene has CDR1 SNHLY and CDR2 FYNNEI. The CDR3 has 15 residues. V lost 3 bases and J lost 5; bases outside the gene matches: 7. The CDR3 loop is CASSEGLADDNEQFF. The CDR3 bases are TGTGCCAGCAGTGAGGGTCTAGCGGATGACAATGAGCAGTTCTTC.

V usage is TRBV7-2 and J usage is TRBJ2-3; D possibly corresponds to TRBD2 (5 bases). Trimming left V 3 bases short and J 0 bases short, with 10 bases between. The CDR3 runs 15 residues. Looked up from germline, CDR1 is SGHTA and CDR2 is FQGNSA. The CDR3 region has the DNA TGTGCCAGCAGCTTTGACGGACTTAGCACAGATACGCAGTATTTT. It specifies CASSFDGLSTDTQYF.